There are many counts of the clone carrying this T cell receptor beta chain. The antigen is not known. CDR1 LGHNA and CDR2 YNFKEQ come from the germline V gene. CDR3 size: 12 residues. Trimming shortened V by 0 bases and J by 4 bases, and 3 bases separated the two germline ends. The record originates from a study of T cell repertoires in cytomegalovirus infection. Regarding the study as a whole: HLA-C-restricted CMV-specific TCR beta clonotypes were dominant in the ex vivo response.

TCRdb re-called the reads through MiXCR, storing one row per CDR3 protein. Of under 300,000 distinct CDR3 sequences listed, more than 9% are singletons. Sequencing was done on a sample of PBMCs. The chain carries TRBV4-2 and TRBJ2-5; no reliable D call. The clonotype comes from a human donor in good health (CMV status not recorded). Some clones in this sample may be carry-over from other donors' samples. CDR3 bases: TGTGCCAGCAGCCAAGAGGGAGAGACCCAGTACTTC. Its protein product is CASSQEGETQYF.